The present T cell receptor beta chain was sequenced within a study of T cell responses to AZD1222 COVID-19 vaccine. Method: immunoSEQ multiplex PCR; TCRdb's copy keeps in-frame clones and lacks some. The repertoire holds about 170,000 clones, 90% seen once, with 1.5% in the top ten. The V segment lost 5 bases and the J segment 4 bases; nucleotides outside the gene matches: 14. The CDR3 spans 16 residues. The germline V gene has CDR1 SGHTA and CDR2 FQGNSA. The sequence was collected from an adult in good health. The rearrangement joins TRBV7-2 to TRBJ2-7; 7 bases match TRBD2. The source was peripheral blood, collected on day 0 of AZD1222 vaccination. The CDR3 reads CASSGLVSANGYEQYF. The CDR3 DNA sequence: TGTGCCAGCAGCGGACTAGTCTCGGCGAATGGATACGAGCAGTACTTC.